This TCR beta chain was identified during a study of shared clonotypes between healthy human individuals. Across the study: The plates for each donor numbered three CD4 naive, three CD4 memory, two CD8 naive and one CD8 memory. The study, taken as a whole, reports: Richness estimates generally favored naive over memory subsets. Roughly 5% was the fraction of naive CD4 clonotypes found shared across several donors.

Comment on this clone: Its antigen is unknown.

Germline V gene data show CDR1 as KGHSH and CDR2 as LQKENI. The CDR3 has 13 residues. V dropped 3 bases and J dropped 13; count of bases not matched to a gene: 8. Splitting of CD4+ cells produced CD45RA+ naive and CD45RA-negative memory subsets. The assay was immunoSEQ multiplex PCR, and TCRdb's table has in-frame clones only and misses some. Of about 1.4 million clones detected, around 97% appear once; the ten largest clones hold roughly 1.1%. This clonotype originated in a young man in good health. V and J are TRBV18 and TRBJ2-7, with 11 bases fitting TRBD1. The sequencing input was naive CD4+ T cells sorted from blood. Sample subset: CD45RA+ positively selected. In nucleotides, the CDR3 is TGTGCCAGCTCACCCTATTTAGGGACAGGGGGATACTTC. Encoded protein: CASSPYLGTGGYF.